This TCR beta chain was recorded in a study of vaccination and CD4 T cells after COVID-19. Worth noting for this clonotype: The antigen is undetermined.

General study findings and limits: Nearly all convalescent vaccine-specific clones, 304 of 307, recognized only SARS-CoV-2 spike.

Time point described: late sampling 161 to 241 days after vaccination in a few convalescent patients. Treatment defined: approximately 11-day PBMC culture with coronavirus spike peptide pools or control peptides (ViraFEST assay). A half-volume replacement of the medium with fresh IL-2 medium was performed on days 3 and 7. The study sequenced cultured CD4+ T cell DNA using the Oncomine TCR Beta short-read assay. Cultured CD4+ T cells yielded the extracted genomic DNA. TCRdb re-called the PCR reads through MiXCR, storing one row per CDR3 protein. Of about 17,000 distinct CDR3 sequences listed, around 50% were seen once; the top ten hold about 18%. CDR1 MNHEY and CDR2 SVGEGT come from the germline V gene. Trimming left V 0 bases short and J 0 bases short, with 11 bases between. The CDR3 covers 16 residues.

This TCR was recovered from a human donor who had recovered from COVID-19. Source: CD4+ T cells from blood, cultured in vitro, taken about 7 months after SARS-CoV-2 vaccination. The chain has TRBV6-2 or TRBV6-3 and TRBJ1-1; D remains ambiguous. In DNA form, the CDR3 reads TGTGCCAGCAGTTACTCGAGCTCGGAGCTGAACACTGAAGCTTTCTTT. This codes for CASSYSSSELNTEAFF.